This T cell receptor (beta chain) comes out of a study of identical twins. TCRdb independently ran MiXCR on the 5' RACE reads; one entry per CDR3 protein. The data hold roughly 260,000 distinct CDR3 sequences, with approximately 7.9% observed a single time. These data were likewise used in another study, on yellow fever vaccine responses in identical twins.

This clonotype was sampled from a woman under 30 in good health. Specimen: CD8+ T cells sorted from blood.

CDR3 amino acids: CASSFHGREPSTDTQYF. As DNA, the CDR3 is TGTGCCAGCAGTTTTCACGGGCGGGAACCTAGCACAGATACGCAGTATTTT. The chain combines TRBV7-3 with TRBJ2-3; perhaps TRBD2 as D (6 bases). Germline lookup yields CDR1 SGHTA and CDR2 FQGTGA. The CDR3 sequence is 17 residues long. V was cut by 6 bases and J by 0 bases, with 19 bases left in between.